What follows are 20 T cell receptor beta chains derived from one specimen sequenced in a study of OX40 agonist ivuxolimab in advanced cancers. The library came from the immunoSEQ multiplex PCR assay. TCRdb obtained this table from immuneACCESS and retained in-frame rearrangements with V and J assigned. These tables miss some clones; where compared with another copy, unresolved V genes account for less than half of the shortfall, and the remainder is unexplained. In this sample the table shows under 85,000 clones, about 87% of which occur a single time. The ten largest clonotypes hold 0.45% to 0.7% of the sample. The input for sequencing was CD4+ or CD8+ T cells sorted from blood, taken in a trial of the OX40 agonist ivuxolimab. The receptors come from an adult with an advanced solid tumor such as melanoma, head and neck, liver or kidney cancer.

This rearrangement joins TRBV6-6 to TRBJ2-3, with D possibly matching TRBD2 (6 bases). This CDR3 has 15 residues. Germline-derived CDR1 and CDR2 are MNHNY and SVGAGI (reference sequence). Trimming removed 2 bases from V and 5 bases from J, with 14 bases in between. Written as DNA, the CDR3 is TGTGCCAGCAGTTACCGGCGGGGCGAGGTAGATACGCAGTATTTT. It is translated as CASSYRRGEVDTQYF.

The chain is built from TRBV19 and TRBJ2-1; 7 nucleotides align to TRBD2. With V trimmed by 1 base and J by 6 bases, 6 bases remained unmatched. Germline CDR1 reads LNHDA; CDR2 reads SQIVND (reference sequence). This CDR3 is 15 amino acids long. The CDR3 sequence is CASSIVAGVSNEQFF. CDR3 in DNA: TGTGCCAGTAGTATAGTGGCGGGAGTCAGCAATGAGCAGTTCTTC.

In the case of this clone: Different DNA sequences within this sample yield the same CDR3. The V call is TRBV30, the J call TRBJ2-1; D is unresolved. Germline V gene sequence: CDR1 GTSNPN, CDR2 SVGIG (reference sequence). The CDR3 covers 11 residues. Deletions cut 2 bases from V and 5 bases from J, with 4 bases between. The CDR3 loop reads CAWSQNNEQFF. For the CDR3, the DNA is TGTGCCTGGAGTCAGAACAATGAGCAGTTCTTC.

The rearrangement links TRBV6-1 to TRBJ1-2; TRBD1 matches 9 bases. Germline trimming cut 4 bases from V and 4 bases from J; bases unmatched to any gene: 1. Germline lookup yields CDR1 MNHNS and CDR2 SASEGT. CDR3 size: 13 residues. CDR3: CASSGQGGYGYTF. The CDR3, as DNA: TGTGCCAGCAGTGGACAGGGGGGCTATGGCTACACCTTC.

The gene calls are TRBV5-4 and TRBJ2-3, with a tentative D call TRBD2 (5 bases). V gave up 0 bases and J gave up 0 bases, with 11 bases separating them. The CDR3 contains 16 residues. Germline CDR1 reads SGHNT; CDR2 reads YYREEE (reference sequence). This chain's CDR3 is CASSLATGSSTDTQYF. The DNA for the CDR3 is TGTGCCAGCAGCTTGGCAACGGGGTCTAGCACAGATACGCAGTATTTT.

The V call is TRBV18, the J call TRBJ2-2, with a tentative D call TRBD1 (5 bases). CDR1 is KGHSH and CDR2 is LQKENI in the germline V gene. Trimming took 6 bases from V and 2 from J, leaving 13 bases between them. The CDR3 length is 15 residues. The CDR3 DNA reads as TGTGCCAGCTCGTCAGGGTCAGCCAACACCGGGGAGCTGTTTTTT. It specifies CASSSGSANTGELFF. Based on the CDR3 plus reference TRBV18 and TRBJ2-2, the full variable domain is NAGVMQNPRHLVRRRGQEARLRCSPMKGHSHVYWYRQLPEEGLKFMVYLQKENIIDESGMPKERFSAEFPKEGPSILRIQQVVRGDSAAYFCASSSGSANTGELFFGEGSRLTVL.

The J gene is TRBJ2-5, the V gene TRBV28; tentative D call: TRBD2 (6 bases). CDR1 and CDR2 from the germline V gene are MDHEN and SYDVKM. The germline V and J ends were trimmed by 4 bases and 2 bases, with 14 bases remaining between them. This CDR3 has 15 residues. DNA for the CDR3: TGTGCCAGCAGTTCAACGGGACTGTTACAAGAGACCCAGTACTTC. Protein product: CASSSTGLLQETQYF.

This chain uses TRBV7-2 with TRBJ2-1, with a possible D match to TRBD1 (6 bases). This CDR3 is built from 15 residues. The germline V gene encodes CDR1 SGHTA and CDR2 FQGNSA. Trimming took off 5 bases at V and 0 bases at J, with 11 bases between the two ends. CDR3 loop: CASSQDSSSYNEQFF. The CDR3 DNA follows: TGTGCCAGCAGCCAGGACAGTTCCTCCTACAATGAGCAGTTCTTC.

The chain uses TRBV19 and TRBJ2-1; TRBD2 matches 10 bases. Germline CDR1 is LNHDA and CDR2 is SQIVND (reference sequence). V shed 6 bases and J 9 bases; nucleotides not matched to a gene: 8. The CDR3 extends over 14 amino acids. CDR3 in DNA: TGTGCCAGTAGCCGCGGGACTAGCGCGCGTGAGCAGTTCTTC. Protein: CASSRGTSAREQFF.

The CDR3 here is CASSLAGGNQPQHF. In DNA, the CDR3 is TGTGCCAGCAGTTTAGCAGGGGGCAATCAGCCCCAGCATTTT. The chain carries TRBV27 and TRBJ1-5; weak D call: TRBD1 (6 bases). The CDR3 sequence is 14 residues long. V lost 2 bases to trimming and J lost 2 bases, with 7 bases between them. Germline-derived CDR1 and CDR2 are MNHEY and SMNVEV (reference sequence).

The chain uses TRBV5-4 and TRBJ1-1; 8 nucleotides agree with TRBD1. V shed 2 bases, J shed 1 base, and the junction held 1 base outside the gene matches. The CDR3 has 14 residues. Germline lookup yields CDR1 SGHNT and CDR2 YYREEE (reference sequence). The CDR3 coding sequence is TGTGCCAGCAGCTTCAGGGGGCCGAACACTGAAGCTTTCTTT. It yields the protein CASSFRGPNTEAFF.

The V and J genes are TRBV27 and TRBJ2-5, with D perhaps TRBD2 (6 bases). V lost 6 bases and J 4 bases, leaving 15 bases between the germline ends. This CDR3 has 14 residues. Germline CDR1 and CDR2: MNHEY and SMNVEV (reference sequence). CDR3 sequence reads: CASREGFGGETQYF. In DNA form, the CDR3 reads TGTGCCAGCAGGGAGGGCTTTGGGGGAGAGACCCAGTACTTC.

The chain joins TRBV30 to TRBJ1-2, with a tentative D call TRBD1 (5 bases). Deletions cut 4 bases from V and 8 bases from J, with 23 bases between. This CDR3 region has 15 residues. Germline CDR1 and CDR2: GTSNPN and SVGIG (reference sequence). The CDR3, as DNA: TGTGCCTGGAATCCCCTAGGGGCCCGTTCCCAAGGCTACACCTTC. Protein product: CAWNPLGARSQGYTF.

The chain is built from TRBV29-1 and TRBJ1-1, with TRBD1 as a possible D gene (5 bases). Germline V CDR1 and CDR2: SQVTM, ANQGSEA. CDR3 length: 13 amino acids. Trimming stripped 3 bases from V and 3 bases from J, with 11 bases between. The CDR3 loop reads CSVERGRDTEAFF. The CDR3 bases are TGCAGCGTTGAGAGGGGAAGGGACACTGAAGCTTTCTTT.

The J gene is TRBJ2-5, the V gene TRBV5-6, with TRBD2 matching over 10 bases. CDR1 is SGHDT, CDR2 YYEEEE, per germline. V dropped 3 bases and J dropped 1; count of bases not matched to a gene: 12. This CDR3 has 18 amino acids. CDR3 in amino acids: CASSSRASGGRLQETQYF. The CDR3, as DNA: TGTGCCAGCAGCTCAAGAGCTAGCGGGGGTCGCCTCCAAGAGACCCAGTACTTC.

The rearrangement uses TRBV6-5 and TRBJ1-3, with D possibly being TRBD1 (6 bases). Trimming cost V 6 bases and J 0 bases, with 12 bases left between them. The V gene's germline CDR1 is MNHEY and CDR2 SVGAGI. This CDR3 comprises 15 residues. CDR3 residues: CASRIDRSSGNTIYF. The CDR3 DNA is TGTGCCAGCAGGATAGACAGGAGCTCTGGAAACACCATATATTTT.

The V and J genes are TRBV9 and TRBJ2-5; 9 bases are shared with TRBD2. This CDR3 region has 16 residues. CDR1 is SGDLS and CDR2 is YYNGEE in the germline V gene. V was pared by 4 bases and J by 0 bases, with 7 bases of the junction left unmatched. The CDR3 protein is CASSSTSGKYQETQYF. CDR3 nucleotide sequence: TGTGCCAGCAGCTCGACTAGCGGAAAGTACCAAGAGACCCAGTACTTC.

This chain links TRBV7-8 with TRBJ2-5; tentative D call: TRBD2 (7 bases). Gene TRBJ2-7 matches the end of the DNA better, so the J call may be wrong. Looked up from germline, CDR1 is SGHVS and CDR2 is FQNEAQ. CDR3 size: 16 residues. CDR3 DNA sequence: TGTGCCAGCAGCTCTCTGGTGGGAGGGGGATCCTACGAGCAGTACTTC. Its translation: CASSSLVGGGSYEQYF.

The V call is TRBV19, the J call TRBJ2-7; the D gene is possibly TRBD2 (5 bases). Looked up from germline, CDR1 is LNHDA and CDR2 is SQIVND (reference sequence). V lost 0 bases, J lost 2 bases, and 8 bases lay in between. The CDR3 extends over 14 amino acids. CDR3 protein: CASSIDPGAYEQYF. In DNA, the CDR3 is TGTGCCAGTAGTATAGATCCCGGGGCCTACGAGCAGTACTTC.

This chain connects TRBV7-6 to TRBJ1-3; D is ambiguous. CDR1 SGHVS and CDR2 FNYEAQ come from the germline V gene. V lost 3 bases to trimming and J lost 0 bases, with 12 bases between them. The CDR3 sequence is 16 residues long. The CDR3 is CASSLEFGSSGNTIYF. DNA of the CDR3: TGTGCCAGCAGCTTGGAATTTGGCAGCTCTGGAAACACCATATATTTT.